The sequence of this T cell receptor beta chain was determined in a study of blood T cells in healthy people across ages (dated by TCRdb to between 2014 and 2016). At the level of the whole study: In model experiments, template switching captured about one uniquely barcoded TCR beta cDNA molecule for every two T cells. To avoid experimental bias, donors of different ages were spread randomly across the sequencing lanes. Using deep sequencing normalized with unique cDNA molecular identifiers, the study measured how TCR beta repertoire diversity changes with age. Two additional independent replicas of 1 million unique cDNA reads from the same blood draw were analyzed for two donors (one aged 18 to 29 and one aged 80 or older). Donors were grouped into four age groups: young (average roughly 16 years), middle-aged (about 40), aged (roughly 62) and long-lived (just over 80).

Of note for this clonotype: Its antigen remains unidentified. There are no base qualities to consult, and no much larger clone falls within one base.

The research as a whole found: As age increased, observed TCR beta diversity per million T cells dropped in a roughly linear way, and a significant reduction was already evident by age around 41. Bulk unsorted PBMC profiling prevented conclusive comparison of naive and antigen-experienced compartments. Estimates of total diversity based on one million sequenced T cells were considered lower bounds and underestimates. Donor CMV infection status was unknown, potentially confounding age-related changes in expanded clonotypes. A strong correlation was found between observed TCR beta diversity and the percentage of naive T cells measured by flow cytometry. Compared with the aged group, more naive CD4+ T cells, fewer expanded clones and increased TCR diversity were shown by the long-lived group, suggesting age selection.

Donors were 30 to 45 systemically healthy Caucasian individuals from Russia aged 6 to 90 years. Around 9.8 milliliters of peripheral blood were collected from each donor into EDTA-treated Vacutainer tubes. Ficoll-Paque density-gradient centrifugation was used to isolate PBMCs, with at least 6 million obtained per sample. Trizol reagent was used to extract total RNA from the PBMCs, yielding at least 5 micrograms per sample. The percentages of naive CD45RAhigh/CD27high T cells were determined by flow cytometry on a PBMC aliquot from every donor. The CDR3 measures 16 amino acids from cysteine to phenylalanine. Left in the record is the CDR3 DNA by itself, 48 bases read in frame from the first base. CDR1 and CDR2 (SGDLS, YYNGEE) derive from the germline V gene. V is trimmed back by 0 bases and J by 0 bases, and the junction contains 3 bases that no gene match accounts for. Libraries were built with 5' RACE. The sequencer listed for this sample is Illumina HiSeq 2500. A second about 7 to 12 cycle PCR used a sample-barcoded 5' primer and a J-beta primer mix. A template-switch 5' adaptor carrying 12 random nucleotides introduced a unique molecular identifier onto each TCR beta cDNA molecule. At least 3 million CDR3-containing paired-end reads were obtained from each sample. The Mint cDNA synthesis kit, primed by a TRBC-specific oligonucleotide, was used to synthesize first-strand cDNA from all RNA. Following uracil-DNA glycosylase treatment, all cDNA underwent a first 18-cycle PCR with the universal primers M1SS and BC2_uni_R. From the authors' description of their analysis: For normalization, 1 million high-quality reads were randomly selected from each sample, with every read carrying a distinct molecular identifier. Instead of being binned into consensus sequences, reads that shared molecular identifiers were thrown out. MiTCR, with a Q25 quality threshold and the strictest error-elimination algorithm, was used for CDR3 identification, clonotype clustering and error correction. Lower-bound total TCR beta diversity was estimated with a nonparametric unseen species model using Euler transformation. The public sequencing data were trimmed at Q25 with fastp and processed into clonotypes with MiXCR by TCRdb, which kept only in-frame beta chains. One record per CDR3 amino acid sequence lists the most common genes and DNA. For this entry, the V and J calls and clone size follow TCRdb and not the study's own pipeline. The sample data list about 2 million distinct CDR3 sequences, and around half of these were observed just once. Over 2% of the sample is held by the ten biggest clonotypes.

This TCR came from a woman in her forties in good health. The chain employs TRBV9 and TRBJ2-1; TRBD2 aligns with 7 central bases. The sample consisted of blood. The sequenced DNA is TGTGCCAGCAGCGTAGATGGCGGGAGCTCCTACAATGAGCAGTTCTTC. Translated, it gives CASSVDGGSSYNEQFF. The CDR3 plus the reference TRBV9 and TRBJ2-1 genes for the other parts give the full variable domain: DSGVTQTPKHLITATGQRVTLRCSPRSGDLSVYWYQQSLDQGLQFLIQYYNGEERAKGNILERFSAQQFPDLHSELNLSSLELGDSALYFCASSVDGGSSYNEQFFGPGTRLTVL.